This entry is about one T cell receptor beta chain. The antigen is undetermined. The data were obtained in a study of shared clonotypes between healthy human individuals. Study-wide context: Each donor had three CD4 naive, three CD4 memory, two CD8 naive and one CD8 memory plate.

CD45RO-negative, CCR7-positively selected cells formed the naive CD8 fraction, excluding terminally differentiated effector memory CD45RA+ cells. Sequencing was performed with immunoSEQ multiplex PCR; in TCRdb, only in-frame clones are kept and a portion is missing. The sample contains about 700,000 clones, about 90% of which appear only once. Germline lookup yields CDR1 MGHRA and CDR2 YSYEKL. Trimming at V came to 4 bases and at J to 0 bases, leaving 8 bases not matched to a gene. This CDR3 is built from 16 residues. General observations from the study: About 5% of naive CD4 clonotypes were shared across several donors.

The specimen sequenced was naive CD8+ T cells sorted from blood. This receptor was obtained from a young man in good health. The chain combines TRBV4-1 with TRBJ2-7; 8 bases agree with TRBD1. CDR3 protein: CASSRVQGENSYEQYF. CDR3 coding DNA: TGCGCCAGCAGCCGAGTACAGGGGGAGAACTCCTACGAGCAGTACTTC.